The TCR beta chain under discussion was sequenced for a study of control samples from healthy donors and cancer patients. Germline V lookup: CDR1 MDHEN, CDR2 SYDVKM. The CDR3 totals 15 residues. V lost 3 bases and J lost 1, with 10 bases in between. Here immunoSEQ multiplex PCR was the method, and the copy in TCRdb shows in-frame clones only, minus some. The repertoire holds around 140,000 clones, roughly nine tenths seen once, with roughly 7.8% in the top ten. V usage is TRBV28 and J usage is TRBJ2-4; D call uncertain. The sample consisted of PBMCs. The receptor comes from a man aged 50-60 years with head and neck cancer. CDR3 nucleotides: TGTGCCAGCAGTTTCAAGGGTACGGCCAAAAACATTCAGTACTTC. It encodes CASSFKGTAKNIQYF.